Below, 5 T cell receptor beta chains from the same sample are listed, as sequenced in a study of identical twins. TCRdb re-derived calls from the 5' RACE reads in MiXCR, one entry per CDR3 protein. The table shows 1.5 million to 2 million distinct CDR3 sequences, with about 32% occurring only once. Sample: cord blood. The receptors here all came from a newborn girl in good health.

The rearrangement joins TRBV9 to TRBJ2-7; 10 bases align to TRBD1. Germline V gene sequence: CDR1 SGDLS, CDR2 YYNGEE. J gave up 5 bases and V 4 bases, and 6 bases lay outside the gene matches. This CDR3 has 14 residues. The CDR3 reads CASSPLDRGNEQYF. CDR3 in DNA: TGTGCCAGCAGCCCCTTGGACAGGGGGAACGAGCAGTACTTC.

This clonotype was recorded at least ten times. The chain is built from TRBV20-1 and TRBJ2-1; 12 nucleotides match TRBD2. The CDR3 is 14 amino acids. V was clipped by 0 bases and J by 7 bases; unmatched bases: 1. Germline CDR1 and CDR2: DFQATT and SNEGSKA (reference sequence). CDR3 region: CSARDGLAGNEQFF. CDR3 bases: TGCAGTGCTAGAGATGGACTAGCGGGGAATGAGCAGTTCTTC.

This clonotype was recorded a few times. The CDR3 sequence is CASSPGQYLRTDTQYF. CDR3 in DNA: TGCGCCAGCAGCCCGGGACAGTACCTACGCACAGATACGCAGTATTTT. The rearrangement links TRBV5-1 to TRBJ2-3; TRBD1 matches at 7 bases. With V trimmed by 4 bases and J by 1 base, 9 bases remained unmatched. Germline CDR1 and CDR2: SGHRS and YFSETQ. This CDR3 contains 16 residues.

With respect to this clonotype: This could be a read error, since a much larger clone is one nucleotide away. The chain recombines TRBV25-1 with TRBJ2-1; 11 bases match TRBD1. V lost 7 bases, J lost 10 bases, and 6 bases stayed unmatched. The CDR3 extends over 13 amino acids. Germline V gene lookup returns CDR1 MGHDK and CDR2 SYGVNS. The CDR3 nucleotides read TGTGCCAGCATCGGACAGGGGGCTGACGAGCAGTTCTTC. The encoded protein is CASIGQGADEQFF.

The J gene is TRBJ2-1, the V gene TRBV30; TRBD2 matches 10 bases. Germline V gene lookup returns CDR1 GTSNPN and CDR2 SVGIG (reference sequence). V shed 2 bases and J 8 bases; nucleotides not matched to a gene: 9. The CDR3 totals 15 residues. CDR3 nucleotide sequence: TGTGCCTGGAGTCCGTCCGGGACTAGCGCCCATGAGCAGTTCTTC. This translates into CAWSPSGTSAHEQFF.